A selection of T cell receptor beta chains follows, all from one sample in a study of a mutant IDH1 vaccine in newly diagnosed glioma. Clones were read by immunoSEQ multiplex PCR, and TCRdb kept only the in-frame ones, dropping some. This table holds about 83,000 clones, more than 80% found once. Antigen specificity for these receptors is unknown. Source: PBMCs, taken from a glioma patient whose treatment included an IDH1 peptide vaccine. The receptors derive from a man in his forties with glioma. Both conserved end residues are part of each CDR3. D genes are given only for firm matches. The size field is filled for only some rows; it gives once, few, many or a size class.

v_call	clone_size	j_call	d_call	cdr3_aa	cdr3_nt
TRBV2	.	TRBJ2-1	TRBD2	CASSAYSGGYYNEQFF	TGTGCCAGCAGTGCTTATAGCGGGGGTTACTACAATGAGCAGTTCTTC
TRBV7-2	few	TRBJ2-7	.	CASSRRAGSISYEQYF	TGTGCCAGCAGCCGGAGGGCGGGCAGTATCTCCTACGAGCAGTACTTC
TRBV10-3	.	TRBJ1-1	TRBD1	CAISLGQGAPEAFF	TGTGCCATCAGTCTGGGACAGGGGGCCCCTGAAGCTTTCTTT
TRBV5-1	.	TRBJ1-4	TRBD1	CASRRGQGKKLFF	TGCGCCAGCAGGCGGGGACAGGGTAAAAAACTGTTTTTT
TRBV2	.	TRBJ2-2	TRBD1	CASSELRGRMAGELFF	TGTGCCAGCAGTGAACTCAGGGGGCGGATGGCCGGGGAGCTGTTTTTT
TRBV18	once	TRBJ1-2	.	CASSPPLTDNYGYTF	TGTGCCAGCTCACCACCGCTAACCGATAACTATGGCTACACCTTC
TRBV29-1	.	TRBJ2-1	.	CSVGGGHEQFF	TGCAGCGTAGGAGGGGGCCACGAGCAGTTCTTC
TRBV6-6	.	TRBJ1-5	.	CASGEPQHF	TGTGCCAGCGGGGAGCCCCAGCATTTT
TRBV15	.	TRBJ2-1	.	CATSRGRPEVGNEQFF	TGTGCCACCAGCAGAGGACGCCCGGAGGTTGGGAATGAGCAGTTCTTC
TRBV7-8	few	TRBJ2-5	.	CASSYGGTGETQYF	TGTGCCAGCAGCTACGGGGGCACTGGAGAGACCCAGTACTTC
TRBV11-1	many	TRBJ2-1	TRBD2	CASSLGTSGGNEQFF	TGTGCCAGCAGCCTAGGGACTAGCGGGGGTAATGAGCAGTTCTTC
TRBV29-1	.	TRBJ2-2	TRBD1	CSVAGTANTGELFF	TGCAGCGTAGCCGGGACAGCGAACACCGGGGAGCTGTTTTTT
TRBV5-4	.	TRBJ2-6	TRBD1	CASSSPGQRVLTF	TGTGCCAGCAGCTCACCGGGACAGAGAGTCCTGACTTTC
TRBV4-2	.	TRBJ1-3	TRBD1	CASSHSRTGAGNTIYF	TGTGCCAGCAGCCATTCCCGGACAGGGGCTGGAAACACCATATATTTT
TRBV6-1	.	TRBJ2-5	.	CASSASPPAETQYF	TGTGCCAGCAGTGCTAGCCCGCCAGCTGAGACCCAGTACTTC
TRBV7-2	.	TRBJ2-5	.	CASSLGQRVQETQYF	TGTGCCAGCAGCTTGGGGCAGAGGGTCCAAGAGACCCAGTACTTC
TRBV5-5	once	TRBJ2-7	TRBD1	CASSLGQGGPYEQYF	TGTGCCAGCAGCTTGGGACAGGGCGGGCCCTACGAGCAGTACTTC
TRBV7-8	.	TRBJ1-2	.	CASSLEGVAVNYGYTF	TGTGCCAGCAGCTTAGAAGGTGTGGCGGTTAACTATGGCTACACCTTC
TRBV5-1	.	TRBJ2-5	TRBD2	CASSPGTSGRGETQYF	TGCGCCAGCAGCCCCGGGACTAGCGGGAGAGGGGAGACCCAGTACTTC
TRBV18	once	TRBJ1-6	.	CASSPQGNSPLHF	TGTGCCAGCTCGCCGCAGGGTAATTCACCCCTCCACTTT
TRBV7-2	few	TRBJ1-6	.	CASSLSWRGRGNSPLHF	TGTGCCAGCAGCTTATCTTGGAGGGGCAGGGGAAACTCACCCCTCCACTTT
TRBV30	.	TRBJ1-2	.	CAWSRGVDYGYTF	TGTGCCTGGAGTCGGGGGGTGGACTATGGCTACACCTTC
TRBV5-1	.	TRBJ1-4	TRBD1	CASRTGDNEKLFF	TGCGCCAGCAGGACAGGGGATAATGAAAAACTGTTTTTT
TRBV7-9	.	TRBJ2-7	.	CASRSWDLGEQYF	TGTGCCAGCAGATCATGGGACCTCGGCGAGCAGTACTTC
TRBV6-5	few	TRBJ1-6	.	CASSYRTARNSPLHF	TGTGCCAGCAGTTACCGGACAGCCAGAAATTCACCCCTCCACTTT
TRBV19	.	TRBJ2-7	.	CASSPLVSGAGEQYF	TGTGCCAGTAGTCCCCTAGTATCAGGGGCGGGCGAGCAGTACTTC
TRBV19	.	TRBJ2-3	TRBD2	CASSSGGFLDTQYF	TGTGCCAGTAGTTCGGGAGGGTTTTTAGATACGCAGTATTTT
TRBV19	.	TRBJ2-6	TRBD1	CASSPRTGATGWFSGANVLTF	TGTGCCAGTAGTCCAAGGACAGGGGCCACGGGTTGGTTCTCTGGGGCCAACGTCCTGACTTTC
TRBV5-1	.	TRBJ2-5	TRBD2	CASSSTLAGAQETQYF	TGCGCCAGCAGCTCTACACTAGCGGGAGCACAAGAGACCCAGTACTTC
TRBV28	once	TRBJ2-4	TRBD2	CASSPGLALAKNIQYF	TGTGCCAGCAGCCCCGGACTAGCTCTAGCCAAAAACATTCAGTACTTC
TRBV6-5	.	TRBJ1-1	.	CASSSMGGPGEAFF	TGTGCCAGCAGTAGTATGGGGGGGCCCGGAGAAGCTTTCTTT
TRBV10-3	.	TRBJ1-1	.	CAISESGGTNTEAFF	TGTGCCATCAGTGAGTCGGGAGGGACGAACACTGAAGCTTTCTTT
TRBV18	.	TRBJ1-3	.	CASSPASLQGRNTIYF	TGTGCCAGCTCACCAGCTTCGCTCCAGGGCAGAAACACCATATATTTT